This TCR beta chain was sequenced for a study of CD8 T cells in ankylosing spondylitis. Overall study findings and caveats: For ankylosing spondylitis blood, a TCR beta motif of about 8 highly homologous variants appeared characteristic. Some of these motif variants have turned up before, in reports on reactive arthritis synovial fluid and blood. Reported data indicate significant enrichment of disease-linked clones within matched ankylosing spondylitis synovial fluid.

The table lists this clonotype with a few counts. Antigen unknown. A single record per CDR3 protein comes from TCRdb applying MiXCR to the 5' RACE reads. The sample consists of around 140,000 distinct CDR3 sequences, over 15% of them appearing once. CDR3 length equals 13 residues. The ends were cut back, 3 bases at V and 2 bases at J, with 7 bases in the middle. Germline loops: CDR1 KGHDR, CDR2 SFDVKD. The chain carries TRBV24-1 and TRBJ2-7; D remains ambiguous. Sequenced sample: blood, either unsorted or a sorted T cell fraction (not recorded which). The receptor comes from a male donor with ankylosing spondylitis. As DNA, the CDR3 is TGTGCCACCAGTGATGCCCTAGCCTACGAGCAGTACTTC. Protein sequence: CATSDALAYEQYF.